The rows below give T cell receptor beta chains drawn from one sample of a study of siplizumab effects on memory and regulatory T cells. Using immunoSEQ multiplex PCR, the repertoire was profiled, and TCRdb retains in-frame clones only, with some absent. The sample comprises tens of thousands of clones, roughly 87% of which are singletons, and approximately 1.5% rests with the top ten. The sample taken for sequencing was Tregs sorted from blood. The receptor set was obtained from a human donor in good health. CDR3s include the opening cysteine and the closing phenylalanine or tryptophan.

j_gene: TRBJ1-5; v_gene: TRBV19; CDR3aa: CASSIQGLSNQPQHF
j_gene: TRBJ1-5; v_gene: TRBV4-3; CDR3aa: CASSQEWGFNQPQHF
j_gene: TRBJ2-1; v_gene: TRBV2; CDR3aa: CASTPGLAGRSSYNEQFF
j_gene: TRBJ2-7; v_gene: TRBV5-1; CDR3aa: CASSPVTGEQYF
j_gene: TRBJ1-1; v_gene: TRBV4-2; CDR3aa: CASSQGSGEGKGNTEAFF
j_gene: TRBJ1-2; v_gene: TRBV11-1; CDR3aa: CASSGPDRNGYTF
j_gene: TRBJ2-3; v_gene: TRBV4-1; CDR3aa: CASSQDGQGWTDTQYF
j_gene: TRBJ2-5; v_gene: TRBV6-5; CDR3aa: CASSTSPTGVSQYF
j_gene: TRBJ1-2; v_gene: TRBV18; CDR3aa: CASSPPTISRGYGYTF
j_gene: TRBJ2-4; v_gene: TRBV18; CDR3aa: CASSPPSRGDQYF
j_gene: TRBJ2-7; v_gene: TRBV2; CDR3aa: CASSRGFRGEQYF
j_gene: TRBJ1-1; v_gene: TRBV5-1; CDR3aa: CASSLGGPEAFF
j_gene: TRBJ1-2; v_gene: TRBV6-5; CDR3aa: CASSTRAGVVYRYTF
j_gene: TRBJ1-1; v_gene: TRBV7-9; CDR3aa: CASSLSKNTEAFF
j_gene: TRBJ2-7; v_gene: TRBV7-2; CDR3aa: CASSLGQVGAYEQYF
j_gene: TRBJ2-1; v_gene: TRBV10-3; CDR3aa: CAISESEGGRASNEQFF
j_gene: TRBJ1-2; v_gene: TRBV10-2; CDR3aa: CASSDPGGDRLYGYTF
j_gene: TRBJ2-7; v_gene: TRBV6-1; CDR3aa: CASRGGADRLYEQYF
j_gene: TRBJ1-1; v_gene: TRBV6-6; CDR3aa: CASSYRGLTEAFF
j_gene: TRBJ2-7; v_gene: TRBV14; CDR3aa: CASSQDRAYEQYF
j_gene: TRBJ1-5; v_gene: TRBV6-4; CDR3aa: CASSDLSGTGVNQPQHF
j_gene: TRBJ1-2; v_gene: TRBV9; CDR3aa: CASSGRGGGYTF
j_gene: TRBJ2-1; v_gene: TRBV7-7; CDR3aa: CASSSAASGEQFF
j_gene: TRBJ2-2; v_gene: TRBV18; CDR3aa: CASSPQDTGELFF
j_gene: TRBJ2-1; v_gene: TRBV27; CDR3aa: CASTKLAGVYNEQFF
j_gene: TRBJ2-7; v_gene: TRBV5-1; CDR3aa: CASSLALSGEGYEQYF
j_gene: TRBJ2-2; v_gene: TRBV5-1; CDR3aa: CASSPTLPGVTGELFF
j_gene: TRBJ1-2; v_gene: TRBV7-9; CDR3aa: CASSLGQWSFYGYTF
j_gene: TRBJ1-1; v_gene: TRBV4-1; CDR3aa: CASTRTGVSKDTEAFF
j_gene: TRBJ2-5; v_gene: TRBV18; CDR3aa: CASSPRAESHVETQYF
j_gene: TRBJ1-1; v_gene: TRBV19; CDR3aa: CASSMGGRENTEAFF
j_gene: TRBJ2-3; v_gene: TRBV19; CDR3aa: CASSTDLAGAGDTQYF
j_gene: TRBJ2-7; v_gene: TRBV6-5; CDR3aa: CASSATRGVGYEQYF
j_gene: TRBJ2-1; v_gene: TRBV7-3; CDR3aa: CASSPGQGIDEQFF
j_gene: TRBJ1-6; v_gene: TRBV5-4; CDR3aa: CASRTTGGQGSPLHF
j_gene: TRBJ1-4; v_gene: TRBV28; CDR3aa: CASRNSGSNEKLFF
j_gene: TRBJ2-6; v_gene: TRBV19; CDR3aa: CATHPQGSGANVLTF
j_gene: TRBJ1-2; v_gene: TRBV9; CDR3aa: CASSAAGLYGYTF
j_gene: TRBJ2-1; v_gene: TRBV4-1; CDR3aa: CASSQEDRQGSEQFF
j_gene: TRBJ1-2; v_gene: TRBV2; CDR3aa: CARKTGNYGYTF
j_gene: TRBJ1-6; v_gene: TRBV9; CDR3aa: CASSTPGGLGSPLHF
j_gene: TRBJ1-2; v_gene: TRBV6-1; CDR3aa: CASSEDAGSFYGYTF
j_gene: TRBJ1-5; v_gene: TRBV21-1; CDR3aa: CASSTTEYQTAGNQPQHF
j_gene: TRBJ2-5; v_gene: TRBV29-1; CDR3aa: CSVVPRGETQYF
j_gene: TRBJ2-7; v_gene: TRBV10-2; CDR3aa: CASSLAGGYEQYF
j_gene: TRBJ2-7; v_gene: TRBV28; CDR3aa: CASSYPPGQGTYEQYF
j_gene: TRBJ1-5; v_gene: TRBV7-6; CDR3aa: CASSYSRDLPQHF
j_gene: TRBJ2-3; v_gene: TRBV10-2; CDR3aa: CASRGGQGGDTQYF
j_gene: TRBJ2-2; v_gene: TRBV30; CDR3aa: CAWSEVSFGELFF